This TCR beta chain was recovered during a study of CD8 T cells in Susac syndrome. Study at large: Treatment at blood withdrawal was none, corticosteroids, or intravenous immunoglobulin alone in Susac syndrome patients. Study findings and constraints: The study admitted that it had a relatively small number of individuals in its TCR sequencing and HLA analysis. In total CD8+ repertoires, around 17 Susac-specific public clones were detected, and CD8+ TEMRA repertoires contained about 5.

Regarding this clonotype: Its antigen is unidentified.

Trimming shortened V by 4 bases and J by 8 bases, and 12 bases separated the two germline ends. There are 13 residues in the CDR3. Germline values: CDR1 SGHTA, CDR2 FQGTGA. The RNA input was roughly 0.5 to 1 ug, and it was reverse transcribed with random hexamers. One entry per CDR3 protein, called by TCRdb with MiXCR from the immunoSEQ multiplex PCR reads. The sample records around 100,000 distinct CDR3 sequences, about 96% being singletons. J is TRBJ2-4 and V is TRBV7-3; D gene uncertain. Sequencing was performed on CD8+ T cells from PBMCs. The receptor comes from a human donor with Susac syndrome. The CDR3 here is CASSSGLGDIQYF. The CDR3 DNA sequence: TGTGCCAGCAGCTCGGGTCTTGGGGACATTCAGTACTTC.